These T cell receptor beta chains were read from a single sample in a study of T cell repertoires in cytomegalovirus infection. Using its own MiXCR run on the reads, TCRdb lists one record per CDR3 protein. The table lists nearly 550,000 distinct CDR3 sequences, 16% of them singletons. Sequencing used CD8+ T cells from PBMCs. Receptor source: a human donor in good health (CMV status not recorded). Some clones in this sample may be carry-over from other donors' samples. Each CDR3 is given with its conserved first and last residue. The D gene is left open where the match is weak. Some rows have no size entry. The others give once, few or many, or a class for an expanded clone.

V: TRBV3-1
size: few
D: TRBD2
J: TRBJ2-7
DNA: TGTGCCAGCAGCCAAGATGCAGGGAGGGCCTACGAGCAGTACTTC
CDR3: CASSQDAGRAYEQYF

V: TRBV29-1
size: few
D: TRBD1
J: TRBJ2-2
DNA: TGCAGCGTTGAAACCCGGGACAGGGCGAACACCGGGGAGCTGTTTTTT
CDR3: CSVETRDRANTGELFF

V: TRBV7-3
size: many
D: TRBD2
J: TRBJ2-2
DNA: TGTGCCAGCAGCATAAGCGGGGGGAACACCGGGGAGCTGTTTTTT
CDR3: CASSISGGNTGELFF

V: TRBV10-3
size: many
D: TRBD1
J: TRBJ2-7
DNA: TGTGCCATCACCCCCAGACAGGGTAACGAGCAGTACTTC
CDR3: CAITPRQGNEQYF

V: TRBV5-6
size: -
D: -
J: TRBJ2-7
DNA: TGTGCCAGCAGCCACCGGGGTAGAGGCTACGAGCAGTACTTC
CDR3: CASSHRGRGYEQYF

V: TRBV29-1
size: -
D: -
J: TRBJ2-1
DNA: TGCAGCGTTGAAGACCCCGAGGACCACGCGTCAAATGAGCAGTTCTTC
CDR3: CSVEDPEDHASNEQFF

V: TRBV28
size: many
D: -
J: TRBJ1-6
DNA: TGTGCCAGCAGTTTATGGCCCCTGGGGAGCTCCTATAATTCACCCCTCCACTTT
CDR3: CASSLWPLGSSYNSPLHF

V: TRBV28
size: -
D: -
J: TRBJ2-1
DNA: TGTGCCAGCAGGCCTAGACAGGAAGGGGTCAATGAGCAGTTCTTC
CDR3: CASRPRQEGVNEQFF

V: TRBV28
size: few
D: TRBD2
J: TRBJ2-5
DNA: TGTGCCAGCAGTTTACTGCGGGGGGGAGAGACCCAGTACTTC
CDR3: CASSLLRGGETQYF

V: TRBV11-2
size: few
D: -
J: TRBJ1-6
DNA: TGTGCCAGCAGCGGTATACAGGGCAGTAAGGGCTCCTATAATTCACCCCTCCACTTT
CDR3: CASSGIQGSKGSYNSPLHF

V: TRBV11-2
size: -
D: -
J: TRBJ2-1
DNA: TGTGCCAGCAGCATCCAAGTTGGCGGGCCGGATGAGCAGTTCTTC
CDR3: CASSIQVGGPDEQFF

V: TRBV7-7
size: -
D: -
J: TRBJ1-2
DNA: TGTGCCCCCAGCCCGTTCGAGGGGTCTGGGTATGGCTACACCTTC
CDR3: CAPSPFEGSGYGYTF

V: TRBV11-3
size: many
D: TRBD2
J: TRBJ2-2
DNA: TGTGCCAGCAGCCTTCGTGCGGGGGAAGGAACCGGGGAGCTGTTTTTT
CDR3: CASSLRAGEGTGELFF

V: TRBV9
size: -
D: TRBD1
J: TRBJ2-2
DNA: TGTGCCAGCAGCGTAGGGGACAGTCTAACCGGGGAGCTGTTTTTT
CDR3: CASSVGDSLTGELFF

V: TRBV5-1
size: many
D: TRBD1
J: TRBJ1-5
DNA: TGCGCCAGCAGCTCCTCAGGGGGAAATCAGCCCCAGCATTTT
CDR3: CASSSSGGNQPQHF

V: TRBV5-5
size: few
D: TRBD1
J: TRBJ1-2
DNA: TGTGCCAGCAGCCAAGACAGGGTTTTGTATGGCTACACCTTC
CDR3: CASSQDRVLYGYTF

V: TRBV28
size: many
D: -
J: TRBJ2-1
DNA: TGTGCCAGCAGTCTACCTGACAGGCCGAATGAGCAGTTCTTC
CDR3: CASSLPDRPNEQFF

V: TRBV19
size: few
D: -
J: TRBJ1-1
DNA: TGTGCCAGTAGTATCTCGGGGGATGGGACTGAAGCTTTCTTT
CDR3: CASSISGDGTEAFF

V: TRBV12-3/TRBV12-4
size: -
D: -
J: TRBJ1-5
DNA: TGTGCCAGCAGCTCAGGGGTGTCCAATCAGCCCCAGCATTTT
CDR3: CASSSGVSNQPQHF

V: TRBV11-2
size: many
D: TRBD2
J: TRBJ2-1
DNA: TGTGCCAGCAGACACGAGCGGGGGGGGAACTCCTACAATGAGCAGTTCTTC
CDR3: CASRHERGGNSYNEQFF

V: TRBV11-2
size: -
D: -
J: TRBJ1-6
DNA: TGTGCCAGCAGCCCGGTTACGAGTGGTAATTCACCCCTCCACTTT
CDR3: CASSPVTSGNSPLHF

V: TRBV29-1
size: few
D: -
J: TRBJ1-4
DNA: TGCAGCGTTGGAGGTGGGGGCAGGCCTAATGAAAAACTGTTTTTT
CDR3: CSVGGGGRPNEKLFF

V: TRBV6-5
size: many
D: TRBD2
J: TRBJ2-2
DNA: TGTGCCAGCAGTTACTCTAGGGCTAGCGGGAGCGGGGAGCTGTTTTTT
CDR3: CASSYSRASGSGELFF

V: TRBV7-6
size: many
D: TRBD1
J: TRBJ2-1
DNA: TGTGCCAGCAGCTTTCCGCAGGGGGCCAATGAGCAGTTCTTC
CDR3: CASSFPQGANEQFF

V: TRBV28
size: many
D: -
J: TRBJ1-1
DNA: TGTGCCAGCAGTTTCCAGGACGTCACTGAAGCTTTCTTT
CDR3: CASSFQDVTEAFF

V: TRBV4-1
size: few
D: TRBD2
J: TRBJ2-2
DNA: TGCGCCAGCAGCCACCCCCAGGGACTAGCGGGCCCGAGGACCGGGGAGCTGTTTTTT
CDR3: CASSHPQGLAGPRTGELFF